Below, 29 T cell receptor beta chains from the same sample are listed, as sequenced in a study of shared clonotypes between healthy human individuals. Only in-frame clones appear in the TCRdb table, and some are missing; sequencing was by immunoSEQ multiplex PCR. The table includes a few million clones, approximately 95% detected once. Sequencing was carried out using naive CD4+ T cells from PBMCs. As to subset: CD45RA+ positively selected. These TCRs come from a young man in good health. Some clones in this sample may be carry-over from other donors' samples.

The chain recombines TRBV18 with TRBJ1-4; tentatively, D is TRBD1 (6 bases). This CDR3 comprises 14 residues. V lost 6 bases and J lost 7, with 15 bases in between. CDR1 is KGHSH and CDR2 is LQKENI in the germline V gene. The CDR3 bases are TGTGCCAGCTCCAAAGAGACAGGCCCTGAAAAACTGTTTTTT. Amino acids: CASSKETGPEKLFF.

This chain's CDR3 is CASSLGPGRSTNEKLFF. As DNA, the CDR3 is TGTGCCAGCAGCTTAGGGCCAGGGAGATCCACTAATGAAAAACTGTTTTTT. This chain connects TRBV7-6 to TRBJ1-4, with a weak D call TRBD1 (5 bases). Trimming cost V 1 base and J 2 bases, with 14 bases left between them. The CDR3 is 17 residues long. The germline V gene has CDR1 SGHVS and CDR2 FNYEAQ.

Here the CDR3 DNA reads TGTGCCAGCAGCCAGACCCGGGCCCAGCAGTTCTTC. Translation gives CASSQTRAQQFF. J is TRBJ2-1 and V is TRBV7-3; no clear D. V lost 5 bases to trimming and J lost 11 bases, with 13 bases between them. CDR1 SGHTA and CDR2 FQGTGA come from the germline V gene. The CDR3 runs 12 residues.

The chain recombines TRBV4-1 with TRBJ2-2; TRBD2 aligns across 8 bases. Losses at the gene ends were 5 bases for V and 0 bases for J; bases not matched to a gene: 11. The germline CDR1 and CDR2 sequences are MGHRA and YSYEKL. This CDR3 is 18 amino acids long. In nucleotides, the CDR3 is TGCGCCAGCAGCACCAGCCGACCGGGAGGGACGAACACCGGGGAGCTGTTTTTT. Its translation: CASSTSRPGGTNTGELFF.

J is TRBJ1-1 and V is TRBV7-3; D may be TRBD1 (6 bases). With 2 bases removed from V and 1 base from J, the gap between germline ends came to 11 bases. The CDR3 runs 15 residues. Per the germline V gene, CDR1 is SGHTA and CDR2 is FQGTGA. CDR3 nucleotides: TGTGCCAGCAGCTTAGGGGGACACTCGAACACTGAAGCTTTCTTT. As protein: CASSLGGHSNTEAFF.

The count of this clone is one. DNA for the CDR3: TGTGCCAGCAGCAACCCCGGGACTAGCGCCTCCTACGAGCAGTACTTC. This gives the protein CASSNPGTSASYEQYF. The rearrangement uses TRBV7-9 and TRBJ2-7; 10 bases fit TRBD2. CDR3 length: 16 amino acids. CDR1 is SEHNR, CDR2 FQNEAQ, per germline (reference sequence). Unmatched junction bases numbered 7, after V lost 5 bases and J lost 0 bases.

CDR3 sequence (DNA): TGTGCCAGCAGTGAGCTAGGGGCAGGGCTGAACACTGAAGCTTTCTTT. Translating it yields CASSELGAGLNTEAFF. V usage is TRBV2 and J usage is TRBJ1-1; D perhaps matches TRBD1 (5 bases). The CDR3 consists of 16 residues. Germline assignment: CDR1 SNHLY and CDR2 FYNNEI. V was shortened by 3 bases and J by 0 bases, with 14 bases between the two germline ends.

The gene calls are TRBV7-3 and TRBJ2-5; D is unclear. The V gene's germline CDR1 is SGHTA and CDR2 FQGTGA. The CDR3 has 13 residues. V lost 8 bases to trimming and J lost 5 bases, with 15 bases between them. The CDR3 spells CASAPSSRETQYF. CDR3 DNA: TGTGCCAGCGCCCCCTCCTCTCGGGAGACCCAGTACTTC.

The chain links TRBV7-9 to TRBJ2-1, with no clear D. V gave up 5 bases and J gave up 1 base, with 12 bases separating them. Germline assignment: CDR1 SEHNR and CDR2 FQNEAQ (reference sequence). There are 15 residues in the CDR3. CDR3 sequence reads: CASSGVVASYNEQFF. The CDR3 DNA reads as TGTGCCAGCAGCGGTGTCGTTGCTTCCTACAATGAGCAGTTCTTC. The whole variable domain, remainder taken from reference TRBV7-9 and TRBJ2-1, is DTGVSQNPRHKITKRGQNVTFRCDPISEHNRLYWYRQTLGQGPEFLTYFQNEAQLEKSRLLSDRFSAERPKGSFSTLEIQRTEQGDSAMYLCASSGVVASYNEQFFGPGTRLTVL.

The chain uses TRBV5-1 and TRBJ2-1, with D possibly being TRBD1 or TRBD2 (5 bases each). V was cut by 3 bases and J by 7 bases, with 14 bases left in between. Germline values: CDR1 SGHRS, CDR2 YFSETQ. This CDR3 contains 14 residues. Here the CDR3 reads CASSSGREHNEQFF. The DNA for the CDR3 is TGCGCCAGCAGCTCTGGCAGGGAGCATAATGAGCAGTTCTTC.

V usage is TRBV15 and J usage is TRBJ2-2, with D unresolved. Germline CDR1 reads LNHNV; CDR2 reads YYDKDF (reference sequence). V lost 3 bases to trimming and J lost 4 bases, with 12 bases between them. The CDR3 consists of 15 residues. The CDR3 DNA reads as TGTGCCACCAGCAGTAACGGACGGTTCACCGGGGAGCTGTTTTTT. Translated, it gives CATSSNGRFTGELFF.

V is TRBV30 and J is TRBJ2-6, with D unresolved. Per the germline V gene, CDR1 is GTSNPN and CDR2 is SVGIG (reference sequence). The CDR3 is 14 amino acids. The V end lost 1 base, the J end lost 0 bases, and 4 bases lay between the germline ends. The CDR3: CAWSAISGANVLTF. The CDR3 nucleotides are TGTGCCTGGAGTGCGATCTCTGGGGCCAACGTCCTGACTTTC.

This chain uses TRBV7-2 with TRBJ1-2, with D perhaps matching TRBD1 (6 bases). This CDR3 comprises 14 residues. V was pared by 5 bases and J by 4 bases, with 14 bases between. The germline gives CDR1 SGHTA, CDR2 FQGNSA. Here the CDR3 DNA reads TGTGCCAGCAGCCCTCGGGACACTTCCTATGGCTACACCTTC. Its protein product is CASSPRDTSYGYTF.

Here the CDR3 reads CASSYSQPSYEQYF. The CDR3 nucleotides read TGTGCCAGCAGCTACTCTCAGCCTAGCTACGAGCAGTACTTC. The chain combines TRBV27 with TRBJ2-7; D gene ambiguous. V was trimmed by 6 bases and J by 3 bases, leaving 15 bases between them. Per the germline V gene, CDR1 is MNHEY and CDR2 is SMNVEV (reference sequence). There are 14 residues in the CDR3.

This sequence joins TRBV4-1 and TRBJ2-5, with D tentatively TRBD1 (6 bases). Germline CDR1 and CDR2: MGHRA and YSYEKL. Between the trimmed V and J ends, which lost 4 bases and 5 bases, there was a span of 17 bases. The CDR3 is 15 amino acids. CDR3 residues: CASSRGTRGGETQYF. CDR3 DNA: TGCGCCAGCAGCCGAGGGACAAGGGGTGGGGAGACCCAGTACTTC.

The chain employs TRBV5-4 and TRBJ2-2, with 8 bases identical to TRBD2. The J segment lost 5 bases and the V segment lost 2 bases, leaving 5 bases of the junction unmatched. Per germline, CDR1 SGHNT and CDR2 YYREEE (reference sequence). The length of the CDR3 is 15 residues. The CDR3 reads CASSFDAGGTGELFF. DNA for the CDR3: TGTGCCAGCAGCTTTGATGCGGGAGGTACCGGGGAGCTGTTTTTT.

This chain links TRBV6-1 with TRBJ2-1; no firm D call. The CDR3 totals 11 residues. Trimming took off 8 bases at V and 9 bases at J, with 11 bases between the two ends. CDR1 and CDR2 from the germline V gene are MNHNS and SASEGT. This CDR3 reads CASLDGFEQFF. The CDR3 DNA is TGTGCCAGCCTGGACGGCTTTGAGCAGTTCTTC.

Here the CDR3 DNA reads TGTGCCAGCAGTGAGCAGGGGGCGCCCAATGAGCAGTTCTTC. Encoded protein: CASSEQGAPNEQFF. V and J are TRBV6-1 and TRBJ2-1, with 8 bases aligning to TRBD1. Germline V gene lookup returns CDR1 MNHNS and CDR2 SASEGT. The V segment lost 3 bases and the J segment 6 bases; nucleotides outside the gene matches: 4. The CDR3 extends over 14 amino acids.

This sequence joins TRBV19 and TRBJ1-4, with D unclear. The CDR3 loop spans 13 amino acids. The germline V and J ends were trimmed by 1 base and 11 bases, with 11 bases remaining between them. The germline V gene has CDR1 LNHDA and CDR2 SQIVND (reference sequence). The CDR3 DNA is TGTGCCAGTAGTATAGTCTACGAGCCCAAACTGTTTTTT. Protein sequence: CASSIVYEPKLFF.

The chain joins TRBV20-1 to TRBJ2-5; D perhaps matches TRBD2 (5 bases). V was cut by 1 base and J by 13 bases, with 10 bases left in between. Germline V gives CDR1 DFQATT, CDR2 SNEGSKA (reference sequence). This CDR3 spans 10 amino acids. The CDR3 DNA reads TGCAGTGCTAGAGGAGGGAGATCGTACTTC. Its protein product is CSARGGRSYF.

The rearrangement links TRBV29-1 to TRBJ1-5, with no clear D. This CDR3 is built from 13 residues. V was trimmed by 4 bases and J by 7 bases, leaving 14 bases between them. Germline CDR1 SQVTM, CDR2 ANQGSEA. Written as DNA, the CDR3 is TGCAGCGTTGGGGCCGCTTCCGGGCAGCCCCAGCATTTT. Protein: CSVGAASGQPQHF. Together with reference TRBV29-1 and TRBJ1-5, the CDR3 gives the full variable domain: SAVISQKPSRDICQRGTSLTIQCQVDSQVTMMFWYRQQPGQSLTLIATANQGSEATYESGFVIDKFPISRPNLTFSTLTVSNMSPEDSSIYLCSVGAASGQPQHFGDGTRLSIL.

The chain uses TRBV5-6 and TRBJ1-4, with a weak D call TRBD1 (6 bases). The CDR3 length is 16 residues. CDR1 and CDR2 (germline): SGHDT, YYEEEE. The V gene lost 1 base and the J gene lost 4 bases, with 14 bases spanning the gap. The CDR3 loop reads CASSLISTGHNEKLFF. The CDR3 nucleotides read TGTGCCAGCAGCTTGATCTCGACAGGCCATAATGAAAAACTGTTTTTT. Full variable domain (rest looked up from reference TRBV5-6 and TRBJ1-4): DAGVTQSPTHLIKTRGQQVTLRCSPKSGHDTVSWYQQALGQGPQFIFQYYEEEERQRGNFPDRFSGHQFPNYSSELNVNALLLGDSALYLCASSLISTGHNEKLFFGSGTQLSVL.

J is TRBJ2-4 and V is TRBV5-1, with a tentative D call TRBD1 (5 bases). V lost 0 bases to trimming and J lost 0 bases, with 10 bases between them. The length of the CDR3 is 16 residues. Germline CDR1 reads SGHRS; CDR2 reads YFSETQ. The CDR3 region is CASSLGQGLAKNIQYF. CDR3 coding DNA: TGCGCCAGCAGCTTGGGGCAGGGTTTAGCCAAAAACATTCAGTACTTC.

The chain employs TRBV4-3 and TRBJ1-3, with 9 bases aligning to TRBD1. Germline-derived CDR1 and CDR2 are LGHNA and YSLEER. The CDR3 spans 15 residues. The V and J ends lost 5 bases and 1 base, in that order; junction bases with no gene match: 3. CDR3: CASSAGQGSGNTIYF. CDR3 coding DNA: TGCGCCAGCAGCGCGGGACAGGGATCTGGAAACACCATATATTTT.

The DNA for the CDR3 is TGTGCCAGCAGCTTTACAGGGGGGTACGAGCAGTACTTC. Protein product: CASSFTGGYEQYF. V is TRBV5-4 and J is TRBJ2-7, with 8 bases matching TRBD1. After removal of 2 bases from V and 4 bases from J, the junction contained 2 bases not matched to a gene. The length of the CDR3 is 13 residues. Germline-derived CDR1 and CDR2 are SGHNT and YYREEE (reference sequence).

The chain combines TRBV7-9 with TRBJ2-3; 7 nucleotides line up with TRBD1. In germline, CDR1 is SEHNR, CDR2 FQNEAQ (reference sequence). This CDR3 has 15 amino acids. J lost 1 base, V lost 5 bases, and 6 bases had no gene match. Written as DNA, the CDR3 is TGTGCCAGCAGCCTACATGGGACAGGCACAGATACGCAGTATTTT. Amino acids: CASSLHGTGTDTQYF. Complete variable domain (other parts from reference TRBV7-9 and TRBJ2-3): DTGVSQNPRHKITKRGQNVTFRCDPISEHNRLYWYRQTLGQGPEFLTYFQNEAQLEKSRLLSDRFSAERPKGSFSTLEIQRTEQGDSAMYLCASSLHGTGTDTQYFGPGTRLTVL.

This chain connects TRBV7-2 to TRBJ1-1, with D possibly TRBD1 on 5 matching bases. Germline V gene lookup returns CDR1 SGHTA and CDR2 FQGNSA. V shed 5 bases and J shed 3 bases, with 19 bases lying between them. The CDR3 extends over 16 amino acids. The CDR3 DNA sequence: TGTGCCAGCAGCCCCGGGTCAGGGATGGCGTACACTGAAGCTTTCTTT. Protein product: CASSPGSGMAYTEAFF.

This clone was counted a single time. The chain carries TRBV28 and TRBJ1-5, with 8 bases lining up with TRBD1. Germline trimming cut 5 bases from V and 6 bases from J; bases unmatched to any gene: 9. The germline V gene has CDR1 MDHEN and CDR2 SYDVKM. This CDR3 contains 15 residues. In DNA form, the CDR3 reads TGTGCCAGCAGTGTGACAGGGGTTTGGGGTCAGCCCCAGCATTTT. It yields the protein CASSVTGVWGQPQHF.

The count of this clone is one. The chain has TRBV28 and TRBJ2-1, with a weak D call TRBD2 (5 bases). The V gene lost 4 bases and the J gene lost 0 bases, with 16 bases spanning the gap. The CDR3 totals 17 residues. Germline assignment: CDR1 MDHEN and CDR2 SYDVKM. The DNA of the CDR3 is TGTGCCAGCAGTTCGAGTAGCGCCAGGAGCTCCTACAATGAGCAGTTCTTC. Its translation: CASSSSSARSSYNEQFF.